The rows below give T cell receptor beta chains drawn from one sample of a study of shared clonotypes between healthy human individuals. Generated by immunoSEQ multiplex PCR, the TCRdb table keeps only in-frame clones and is missing some. This table holds around 610,000 clones, 95% to 96% found once. Sequencing input: naive CD8+ T cells sorted from blood. The receptors shown here come from a woman aged 25 to 45 in good health. Each CDR3 is given with its conserved first and last residue. Each record gives: J gene, clone size, D gene, V gene, CDR3 protein, CDR3 DNA. The D gene is left open where the match is weak. The size field is filled for only some rows; it gives once, few, many or a size class.

j_gene: TRBJ2-1; abundance: -; d_gene: TRBD2; v_gene: TRBV27; CDR3aa: CASSILVAGGAYNEQFF; CDR3nt: TGTGCCAGCAGTATATTAGTAGCGGGCGGGGCCTACAATGAGCAGTTCTTC
j_gene: TRBJ1-2; abundance: -; d_gene: TRBD1; v_gene: TRBV6-4; CDR3aa: CASSTGQTHGYTF; CDR3nt: TGTGCCAGCAGTACGGGACAGACACATGGCTACACCTTC
j_gene: TRBJ1-2; abundance: -; d_gene: -; v_gene: TRBV27; CDR3aa: CASSYSDPTYGYTF; CDR3nt: TGTGCCAGCAGTTACTCTGACCCGACCTATGGCTACACCTTC
j_gene: TRBJ2-2; abundance: -; d_gene: TRBD2; v_gene: TRBV19; CDR3aa: CASMPQYVPGLGWPNTGELFF; CDR3nt: TGTGCCAGTATGCCCCAGTATGTCCCGGGACTAGGTTGGCCGAACACCGGGGAGCTGTTTTTT
j_gene: TRBJ2-3; abundance: -; d_gene: -; v_gene: TRBV5-4; CDR3aa: CASSLGARRDGTDTQYF; CDR3nt: TGTGCCAGCAGCTTGGGCGCCAGGCGGGACGGCACAGATACGCAGTATTTT
j_gene: TRBJ2-2; abundance: -; d_gene: TRBD2; v_gene: TRBV6-5; CDR3aa: CASSFLAGEYTGELFF; CDR3nt: TGTGCCAGCAGTTTTCTAGCGGGAGAGTACACCGGGGAGCTGTTTTTT
j_gene: TRBJ2-5; abundance: -; d_gene: TRBD1; v_gene: TRBV7-6; CDR3aa: CASTPTDRFLETQYF; CDR3nt: TGTGCCAGCACACCAACGGACAGGTTCTTGGAGACCCAGTACTTC
j_gene: TRBJ1-5; abundance: -; d_gene: -; v_gene: TRBV6-1; CDR3aa: CASRATGQPQHF; CDR3nt: TGTGCCAGCAGGGCCACAGGGCAGCCCCAGCATTTT
j_gene: TRBJ2-7; abundance: -; d_gene: TRBD2; v_gene: TRBV30; CDR3aa: CAWSGGTSYEQYF; CDR3nt: TGTGCCTGGAGCGGGGGGACCTCCTACGAGCAGTACTTC
j_gene: TRBJ2-2; abundance: -; d_gene: -; v_gene: TRBV4-2; CDR3aa: CASSQDLAPSGELFF; CDR3nt: TGTGCCAGCAGCCAAGATCTCGCTCCCAGCGGGGAGCTGTTTTTT
j_gene: TRBJ2-7; abundance: once; d_gene: TRBD1; v_gene: TRBV13; CDR3aa: CASSSSFGTAYEQYF; CDR3nt: TGTGCCAGCAGCTCCTCCTTCGGGACAGCCTACGAGCAGTACTTC
j_gene: TRBJ2-5; abundance: -; d_gene: -; v_gene: TRBV7-7; CDR3aa: CASSPWISGETQYF; CDR3nt: TGTGCCAGCAGCCCGTGGATTTCGGGAGAGACCCAGTACTTC
j_gene: TRBJ1-1; abundance: -; d_gene: TRBD1; v_gene: TRBV28; CDR3aa: CASSFRTGLNTEAFF; CDR3nt: TGTGCCAGCAGTTTCCGGACAGGGTTGAACACTGAAGCTTTCTTT
j_gene: TRBJ2-4; abundance: once; d_gene: TRBD1; v_gene: TRBV2; CDR3aa: CASNEHRGAGAKNIQYF; CDR3nt: TGTGCCAGCAACGAACACAGGGGAGCTGGTGCCAAAAACATTCAGTACTTC
j_gene: TRBJ2-7; abundance: -; d_gene: TRBD1; v_gene: TRBV5-6; CDR3aa: CASSFGQVYEQYF; CDR3nt: TGTGCCAGCAGCTTCGGACAGGTCTACGAGCAGTACTTC
j_gene: TRBJ2-3; abundance: -; d_gene: -; v_gene: TRBV10-2; CDR3aa: CAIGPGPRIDTQYF; CDR3nt: TGCGCCATCGGACCGGGCCCCCGGATAGATACGCAGTATTTT
j_gene: TRBJ1-2; abundance: -; d_gene: TRBD1; v_gene: TRBV4-1; CDR3aa: CASSQWTGEGYTF; CDR3nt: TGCGCCAGCAGCCAGTGGACAGGGGAAGGCTACACCTTC
j_gene: TRBJ2-3; abundance: once; d_gene: TRBD1; v_gene: TRBV7-9; CDR3aa: CASSSPPGQGGSDTQYF; CDR3nt: TGTGCCAGCAGCTCGCCTCCCGGACAGGGGGGATCAGATACGCAGTATTTT
j_gene: TRBJ2-7; abundance: -; d_gene: TRBD2; v_gene: TRBV14; CDR3aa: CASSRGGQYF; CDR3nt: TGTGCCAGCAGCCGGGGGGGGCAGTACTTC
j_gene: TRBJ2-7; abundance: -; d_gene: -; v_gene: TRBV21-1; CDR3aa: CASSKYARRQVYEQYF; CDR3nt: TGTGCCAGCAGCAAATACGCCCGGCGGCAGGTCTACGAGCAGTACTTC
j_gene: TRBJ1-6; abundance: -; d_gene: -; v_gene: TRBV27; CDR3aa: CASSIPDGANSPLHF; CDR3nt: TGTGCCAGCAGTATTCCCGACGGCGCCAACTCACCCCTCCACTTT
j_gene: TRBJ2-1; abundance: once; d_gene: -; v_gene: TRBV27; CDR3aa: CASSWGGWGNNEQFF; CDR3nt: TGTGCCAGCAGTTGGGGAGGTTGGGGGAACAATGAGCAGTTCTTC
j_gene: TRBJ2-7; abundance: -; d_gene: -; v_gene: TRBV28; CDR3aa: CASRHPGTASSYEQYF; CDR3nt: TGTGCCAGCAGGCACCCCGGGACGGCGAGCTCCTACGAGCAGTACTTC
j_gene: TRBJ2-5; abundance: -; d_gene: TRBD1; v_gene: TRBV27; CDR3aa: CASSLQGPGGTQYF; CDR3nt: TGTGCCAGCAGCCTACAGGGGCCCGGAGGGACCCAGTACTTC